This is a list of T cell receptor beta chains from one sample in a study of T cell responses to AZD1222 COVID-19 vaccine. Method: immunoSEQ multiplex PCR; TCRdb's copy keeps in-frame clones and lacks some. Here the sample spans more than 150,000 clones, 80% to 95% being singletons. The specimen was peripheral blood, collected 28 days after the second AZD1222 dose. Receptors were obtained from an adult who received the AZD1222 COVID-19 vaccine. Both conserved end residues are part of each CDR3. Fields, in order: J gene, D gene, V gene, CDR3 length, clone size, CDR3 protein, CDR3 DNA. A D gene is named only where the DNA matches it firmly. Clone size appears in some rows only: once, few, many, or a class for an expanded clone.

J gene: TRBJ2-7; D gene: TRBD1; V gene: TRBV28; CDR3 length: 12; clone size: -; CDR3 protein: CASWDRFYEQYF; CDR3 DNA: TGTGCCAGCTGGGACAGGTTCTACGAGCAGTACTTC
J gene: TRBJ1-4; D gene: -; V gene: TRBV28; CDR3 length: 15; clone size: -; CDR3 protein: CASSFSRSPYEKLFF; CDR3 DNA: TGTGCCAGCAGTTTTTCTCGGAGCCCATATGAAAAACTGTTTTTT
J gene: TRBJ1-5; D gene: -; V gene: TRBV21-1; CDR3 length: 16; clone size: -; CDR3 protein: CASSYKSGTGNQPQHF; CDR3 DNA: TGTGCCAGCAGCTATAAATCCGGGACAGGCAATCAGCCCCAGCATTTT
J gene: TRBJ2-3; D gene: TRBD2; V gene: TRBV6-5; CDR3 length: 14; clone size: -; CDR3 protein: CASKAGGFTDTQYF; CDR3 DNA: TGTGCCAGCAAGGCGGGAGGATTCACAGATACGCAGTATTTT
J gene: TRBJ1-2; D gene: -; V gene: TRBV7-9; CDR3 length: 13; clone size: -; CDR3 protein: CASSLTGIYGYTF; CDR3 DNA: TGTGCCAGCAGCCTGACAGGAATCTATGGCTACACCTTC
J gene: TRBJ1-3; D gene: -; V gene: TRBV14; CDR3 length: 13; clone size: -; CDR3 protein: CASSQASGNTIYF; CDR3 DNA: TGTGCCAGCAGCCAAGCCTCTGGAAACACCATATATTTT
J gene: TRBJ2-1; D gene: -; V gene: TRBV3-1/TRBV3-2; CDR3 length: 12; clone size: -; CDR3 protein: CASSQLRQEQFF; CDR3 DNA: TGTGCCAGCAGCCAACTTCGGCAGGAGCAGTTCTTC
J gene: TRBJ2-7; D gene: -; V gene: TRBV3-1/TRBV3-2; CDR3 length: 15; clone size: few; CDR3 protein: CASSHNSQGLSGQYF; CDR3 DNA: TGTGCCAGCAGCCATAATAGCCAGGGTCTATCCGGGCAGTACTTC
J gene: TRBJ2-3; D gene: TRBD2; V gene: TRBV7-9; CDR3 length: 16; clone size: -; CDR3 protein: CASSLGLASSTDTQYF; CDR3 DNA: TGTGCCAGCAGCTTGGGACTAGCGAGCAGCACAGATACGCAGTATTTT
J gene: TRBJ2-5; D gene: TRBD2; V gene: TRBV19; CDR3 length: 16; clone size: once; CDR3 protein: CASSPQGLAGGETQYF; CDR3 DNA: TGTGCCAGTAGTCCCCAGGGACTAGCGGGGGGAGAGACCCAGTACTTC
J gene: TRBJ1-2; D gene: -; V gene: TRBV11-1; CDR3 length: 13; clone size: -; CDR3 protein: CASSWAAGDGYTF; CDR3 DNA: TGTGCCAGCAGCTGGGCCGCTGGAGATGGCTACACCTTC
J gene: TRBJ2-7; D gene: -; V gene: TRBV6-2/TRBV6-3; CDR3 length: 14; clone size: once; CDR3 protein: CASSYSGHTYEQYF; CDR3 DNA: TGTGCCAGCAGTTACTCAGGGCATACCTACGAGCAGTACTTC
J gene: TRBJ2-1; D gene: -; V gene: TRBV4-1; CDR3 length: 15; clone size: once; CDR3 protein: CASSHPTRRDNEQFF; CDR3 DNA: TGCGCCAGCAGCCATCCTACGAGGCGGGACAATGAGCAGTTCTTC
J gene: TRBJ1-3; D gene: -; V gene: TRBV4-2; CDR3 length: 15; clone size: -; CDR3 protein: CASSQGTTSGNTIYF; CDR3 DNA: TGTGCCAGCAGCCAAGGTACCACATCTGGAAACACCATATATTTT
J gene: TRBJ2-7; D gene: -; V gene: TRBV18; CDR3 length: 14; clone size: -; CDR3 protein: CASSFQGGSYEQYF; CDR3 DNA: TGTGCCAGCTCATTTCAGGGAGGCTCCTACGAGCAGTACTTC
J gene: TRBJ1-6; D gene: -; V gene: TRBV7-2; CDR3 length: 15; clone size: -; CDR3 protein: CASSSRAAYNSPLHF; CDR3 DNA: TGTGCCAGCAGCTCCCGGGCAGCCTATAATTCACCCCTCCACTTT
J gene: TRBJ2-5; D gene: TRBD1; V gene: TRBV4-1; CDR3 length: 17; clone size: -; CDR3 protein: CASSQDLGTGRGETQYF; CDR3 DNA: TGCGCCAGCAGCCAAGATCTAGGGACAGGGAGGGGAGAGACCCAGTACTTC
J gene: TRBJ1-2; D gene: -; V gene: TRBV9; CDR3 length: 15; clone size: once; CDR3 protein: CASSAGSIPNYGYTF; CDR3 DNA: TGTGCCAGCAGCGCCGGCTCTATCCCTAACTATGGCTACACCTTC
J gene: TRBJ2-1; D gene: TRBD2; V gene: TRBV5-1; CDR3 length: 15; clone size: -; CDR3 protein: CASSYGTSGNNEQFF; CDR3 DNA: TGCGCCAGCAGCTACGGGACTAGCGGGAACAATGAGCAGTTCTTC
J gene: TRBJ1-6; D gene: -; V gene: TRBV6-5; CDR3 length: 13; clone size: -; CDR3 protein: CASSSREYSPLHF; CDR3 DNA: TGTGCCAGCAGTTCCAGGGAATACTCACCCCTCCACTTT
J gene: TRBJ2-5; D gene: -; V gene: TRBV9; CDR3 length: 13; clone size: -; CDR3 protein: CASSVAPAETQYF; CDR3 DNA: TGTGCCAGCAGCGTAGCCCCAGCGGAGACCCAGTACTTC
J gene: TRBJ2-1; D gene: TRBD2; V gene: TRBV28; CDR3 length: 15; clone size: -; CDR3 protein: CASSLLAGYYNEQFF; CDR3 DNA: TGTGCCAGCAGTTTACTAGCGGGATATTACAATGAGCAGTTCTTC
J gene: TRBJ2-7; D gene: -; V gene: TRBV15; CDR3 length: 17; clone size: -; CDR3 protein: CATSSGSNWQGGYEQYF; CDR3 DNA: TGTGCCACCAGCAGCGGCTCAAATTGGCAGGGGGGGTACGAGCAGTACTTC
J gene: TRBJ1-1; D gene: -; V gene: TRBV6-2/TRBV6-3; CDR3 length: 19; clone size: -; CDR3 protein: CASSYSTRGLSILGTEAFF; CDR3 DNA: TGTGCCAGCAGTTACTCGACCAGGGGCCTTTCTATTTTGGGGACTGAAGCTTTCTTT
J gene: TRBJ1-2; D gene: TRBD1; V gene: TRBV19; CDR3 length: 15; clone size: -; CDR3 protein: CASSPTSTGTNGYTF; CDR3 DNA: TGTGCCAGTAGTCCTACCTCGACAGGGACCAATGGCTACACCTTC
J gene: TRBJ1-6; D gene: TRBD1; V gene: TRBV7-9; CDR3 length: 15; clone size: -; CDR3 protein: CASSLGQPGGSPLHF; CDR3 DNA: TGTGCCAGCAGCTTGGGACAGCCTGGGGGTTCACCCCTCCACTTT
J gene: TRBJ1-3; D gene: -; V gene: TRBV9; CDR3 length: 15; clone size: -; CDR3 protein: CASSITASSGNTIYF; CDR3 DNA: TGTGCCAGCAGCATAACAGCGAGCTCTGGAAACACCATATATTTT
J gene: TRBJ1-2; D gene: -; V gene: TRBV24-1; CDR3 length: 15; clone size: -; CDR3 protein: CATSGPDVWADGYTF; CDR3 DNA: TGTGCCACCAGTGGGCCCGACGTTTGGGCTGACGGCTACACCTTC
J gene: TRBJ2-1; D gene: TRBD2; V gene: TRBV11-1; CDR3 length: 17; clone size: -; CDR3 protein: CASSLASGAASYNEQFF; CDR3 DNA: TGTGCCAGCAGCTTAGCGAGCGGGGCAGCGTCCTACAATGAGCAGTTCTTC
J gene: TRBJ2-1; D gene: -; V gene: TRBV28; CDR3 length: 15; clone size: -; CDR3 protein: CASSSSSPGRNEQFF; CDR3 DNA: TGTGCCAGCAGTTCGTCATCCCCCGGTCGGAATGAGCAGTTCTTC
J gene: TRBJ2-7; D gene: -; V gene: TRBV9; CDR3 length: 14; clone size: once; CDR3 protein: CASSVGGGPHEQYF; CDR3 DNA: TGTGCCAGCAGCGTAGGGGGGGGGCCCCACGAGCAGTACTTC
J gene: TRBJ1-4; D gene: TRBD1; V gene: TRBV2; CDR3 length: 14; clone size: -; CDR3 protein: CASRVGGSNEKLFF; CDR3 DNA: TGTGCCAGCAGAGTAGGGGGCTCTAATGAAAAACTGTTTTTT
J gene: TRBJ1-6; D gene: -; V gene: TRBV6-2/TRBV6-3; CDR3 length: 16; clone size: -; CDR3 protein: CASSSVLSSYNSPLHF; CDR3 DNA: TGTGCCAGCAGCTCGGTGCTTAGCTCCTATAATTCACCCCTCCACTTT